The sequence of this T cell receptor beta chain was determined in a study of cytomegalovirus exposure and HLA in healthy donors. Per the germline V gene, CDR1 is KGHSH and CDR2 is LQKENI. The germline V and J ends were trimmed by 0 bases and 5 bases, with 10 bases remaining between them. The CDR3 sequence is 14 residues long. The PCR used 60 Vbeta and 13 Jbeta primers. Only in-frame clones appear in the TCRdb table, and some are missing; sequencing was by immunoSEQ multiplex PCR. Of 120,000 to 150,000 clones listed, 60% to 85% were seen once; the top ten hold 6.5% to 8.5%. This chain connects TRBV18 to TRBJ2-5; TRBD2 might be the D (5 bases). This TCR was sampled from a woman aged 40 to 50 in good health and CMV-seropositive. The source material was PBMCs. CDR3 in DNA: TGTGCCAGCTCACCACCCTCTAGCCTCGAGACCCAGTACTTC. This sequence encodes CASSPPSSLETQYF.